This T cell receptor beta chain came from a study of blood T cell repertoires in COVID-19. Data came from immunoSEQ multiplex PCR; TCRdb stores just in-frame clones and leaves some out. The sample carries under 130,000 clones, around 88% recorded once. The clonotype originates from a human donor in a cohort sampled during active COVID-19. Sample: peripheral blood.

For the CDR3, the DNA is TGTGCCAGCAGCTTAGCGGAGGGGAATCAGCCCCAGCATTTT. Translation: CASSLAEGNQPQHF. The chain couples TRBV7-2 to TRBJ1-5, with a weak D call TRBD1 (5 bases). The CDR3 extends over 14 amino acids. V was cut by 0 bases and J by 4 bases, with 7 bases left in between. Germline V gene lookup returns CDR1 SGHTA and CDR2 FQGNSA.